This TCR beta chain was retrieved from a study of T cell repertoires in cytomegalovirus infection. Across the whole study: Researchers turned to recently identified HLA-C-restricted CMV epitopes as well as well-studied HLA-B-restricted ones.

Between the trimmed V and J ends, which lost 6 bases and 1 base, there was a span of 19 bases. The CDR3 extends over 17 amino acids. In germline, CDR1 is LNHDA, CDR2 SQIVND (reference sequence). From the reads, TCRdb called clonotypes with MiXCR, one entry per CDR3 protein. Of tens of thousands of distinct CDR3 sequences in the sample, under 55% were seen once. This clonotype was detected only once. The antigen remains unidentified. This TCR came from a human donor in good health (CMV status not recorded). Some clones in this sample may be carry-over from other donors' samples. Sequences were derived from CD8+ T cells from cultured PBMCs, sampled from culture after CMV antigen stimulation. The rearrangement links TRBV19 to TRBJ1-5; D is possibly TRBD1 (5 bases). CDR3 bases: TGTGCCAGTAGACCAATCGGGGGTTCTGGGAGCAATCAGCCCCAGCATTTT. Residues: CASRPIGGSGSNQPQHF.